The 25 T cell receptor beta chains reported below all come from one sample, sequenced in a study of long-term antiretroviral therapy in people with HIV. At the survey level, the v3.0 immunoSEQ assay was run. Profiled with immunoSEQ multiplex PCR; TCRdb holds only in-frame clones, not every one. The sample has tens of thousands of clones; 90% to 95% are singletons. The sequencing here drew on unsorted PBMCs, taken 3.1 years after starting antiretroviral therapy. Receptors originate from a man younger than 35 with HIV.

J is TRBJ2-7 and V is TRBV29-1, with 8 positions matching TRBD2. Germline values: CDR1 SQVTM, CDR2 ANQGSEA. The CDR3 sequence is 17 residues long. The V and J ends lost 3 bases and 2 bases, in that order; junction bases with no gene match: 15. The CDR3 sequence: CSVDGGISGDGPYEQYF. The CDR3 bases are TGCAGCGTTGATGGGGGAATTAGCGGGGATGGGCCCTACGAGCAGTACTTC.

In this sample, this clone turned up once. The chain's CDR3 is CAWSWEASGMKDTQYF. CDR3 in DNA: TGTGCCTGGAGTTGGGAGGCTAGCGGGATGAAAGATACGCAGTATTTT. The rearrangement uses TRBV30 and TRBJ2-3, with TRBD2 matching over 9 bases. CDR1 and CDR2 (germline): GTSNPN, SVGIG (reference sequence). The J segment lost 5 bases and the V segment lost 2 bases, leaving 11 bases of the junction unmatched. This CDR3 region has 16 residues.

The chain combines TRBV28 with TRBJ1-1; D not certain. CDR3 size: 12 residues. The V gene lost 7 bases and the J gene lost 1 base, with 7 bases spanning the gap. Germline V lookup: CDR1 MDHEN, CDR2 SYDVKM. CDR3 sequence reads: CASNSGNTEAFF. The CDR3 DNA reads TGTGCCAGCAACTCGGGGAACACTGAAGCTTTCTTT.

This chain connects TRBV7-9 to TRBJ2-2; the D is unclear. There are 13 residues in the CDR3. Germline CDR1 is SEHNR and CDR2 is FQNEAQ (reference sequence). Trimming cost V 4 bases and J 0 bases, with 3 bases left between them. The CDR3 DNA follows: TGTGCCAGCAGCTCGCCGAACACCGGGGAGCTGTTTTTT. It encodes CASSSPNTGELFF.

This chain uses TRBV28 with TRBJ2-1, with 7 bases that match TRBD2. V gave up 2 bases and J gave up 5 bases; unmatched junction bases: 3. This CDR3 contains 14 residues. Per germline, CDR1 MDHEN and CDR2 SYDVKM. The CDR3 sequence is CASSLIGGNNEQFF. CDR3 sequence (DNA): TGTGCCAGCAGTTTAATCGGGGGGAACAATGAGCAGTTCTTC.

This chain joins TRBV9 and TRBJ2-1; 10 bases line up with TRBD2. Per the germline V gene, CDR1 is SGDLS and CDR2 is YYNGEE. The CDR3 has 14 amino acids. J was trimmed by 5 bases and V by 3 bases; bases with no gene match: 2. The CDR3 is CASSGTSGNNEQFF. DNA for the CDR3: TGTGCCAGCAGCGGGACTAGCGGAAACAATGAGCAGTTCTTC.

This clone was counted once. V usage is TRBV11-2 and J usage is TRBJ2-7; D is undetermined. Germline V gives CDR1 SGHAT, CDR2 FQNNGV. Trimming took off 6 bases at V and 2 bases at J, with 11 bases between the two ends. The CDR3 is made up of 13 amino acids. The CDR3, as DNA: TGTGCCAGCAGTTCGATTCGGGCCTACGAGCAGTACTTC. This sequence encodes CASSSIRAYEQYF.

V and J are TRBV4-3 and TRBJ2-1, with D possibly being TRBD2 (6 bases). The germline V gene encodes CDR1 LGHNA and CDR2 YSLEER. V lost 0 bases, J lost 8 bases, and 8 bases lay in between. The CDR3 consists of 13 residues. DNA of the CDR3: TGCGCCAGCAGCCAAGATCGGGAGTATGAGCAGTTCTTC. This translates into CASSQDREYEQFF.

This clone has only a few counts. CDR3 DNA sequence: TGTGCCAGCAGCCGCAGAGACAGGACCTACGAGCAGTACTTC. Translating it yields CASSRRDRTYEQYF. The rearrangement links TRBV7-9 to TRBJ2-7; possible D gene TRBD1, 6 bases. CDR3 size: 14 residues. V lost 5 bases and J 2 bases, leaving 13 bases between the germline ends. Germline assignment: CDR1 SEHNR and CDR2 FQNEAQ (reference sequence).

This sequence joins TRBV29-1 and TRBJ1-6; D possibly corresponds to TRBD1 (5 bases). There are 14 residues in the CDR3. V was pared by 4 bases and J by 7 bases, with 14 bases between. Per germline, CDR1 SQVTM and CDR2 ANQGSEA. The CDR3 sequence: CSVGDGHDNSPLHF. The CDR3 DNA reads as TGCAGCGTTGGCGATGGACACGACAATTCACCCCTCCACTTT. Variable domain in full (rest from reference TRBV29-1 and TRBJ1-6): SAVISQKPSRDICQRGTSLTIQCQVDSQVTMMFWYRQQPGQSLTLIATANQGSEATYESGFVIDKFPISRPNLTFSTLTVSNMSPEDSSIYLCSVGDGHDNSPLHFGNGTRLTVT.

V usage is TRBV10-3 and J usage is TRBJ1-2; D possibly corresponds to TRBD1 (6 bases). Germline-derived CDR1 and CDR2 are ENHRY and SYGVKD. The V and J ends lost 0 bases and 4 bases respectively, with 6 bases between them. CDR3 length equals 13 residues. In DNA form, the CDR3 reads TGTGCCATCAGTGAGTCACAGGGCTATGGCTACACCTTC. Its translation: CAISESQGYGYTF.

This sequence joins TRBV6-1 and TRBJ2-1; possibly TRBD2 for D (5 bases). There are 13 residues in the CDR3. The V gene lost 6 bases and the J gene lost 9 bases, with 15 bases spanning the gap. Germline V gene sequence: CDR1 MNHNS, CDR2 SASEGT. CDR3 sequence (DNA): TGTGCCAGCAGATCACTATGGGAGACTGAGCAGTTCTTC. Translated: CASRSLWETEQFF.

The DNA for the CDR3 is TGTGCCAGCTCTACAGGGGGCGGGGACGAGCAGTACTTC. Translating gives CASSTGGGDEQYF. This chain connects TRBV18 to TRBJ2-7; 9 bases match TRBD1. The germline V gene has CDR1 KGHSH and CDR2 LQKENI. This CDR3 has 13 residues. The V gene end was trimmed by 6 bases and the J gene end by 5 bases; junction bases not matched to a gene: 5.

The chain is built from TRBV4-3 and TRBJ2-3; 14 bases are a match to TRBD2. The CDR3 loop spans 22 amino acids. In germline, CDR1 is LGHNA, CDR2 YSLEER. The V segment lost 0 bases and the J segment 0 bases; nucleotides outside the gene matches: 14. The CDR3 region is CASSQERPGLAGAVSSTDTQYF. The CDR3 DNA sequence: TGCGCCAGCAGCCAAGAGAGGCCGGGACTAGCGGGGGCTGTTTCTAGCACAGATACGCAGTATTTT.

V gene TRBV18 combines with J gene TRBJ1-3; D remains unclear. Germline V gives CDR1 KGHSH, CDR2 LQKENI. Deletions cut 3 bases from V and 8 bases from J, with 5 bases between. This CDR3 has 11 residues. The CDR3 region is CASSPGDTIYF. The CDR3 DNA reads as TGTGCCAGCTCACCGGGAGACACCATATATTTT.

J is TRBJ2-7 and V is TRBV6-5; the match to TRBD2 covers 9 bases. This CDR3 contains 16 residues. The germline gives CDR1 MNHEY, CDR2 SVGAGI. Trimming took 2 bases from V and 4 from J; bases not matched to a gene: 9. In DNA, the CDR3 is TGTGCCAGCAGTTACCACCAACTAGCGGGTTCTTACGAGCAGTACTTC. This translates into CASSYHQLAGSYEQYF.

This clone was detected once. The chain employs TRBV7-2 and TRBJ2-7; D not resolved. The length of the CDR3 is 14 residues. Deletions cut 3 bases from V and 1 base from J, with 10 bases between. Germline-derived CDR1 and CDR2 are SGHTA and FQGNSA. In DNA, the CDR3 is TGTGCCAGCAGCTTGCTTCCGGAATCCTACGAGCAGTACTTC. Protein: CASSLLPESYEQYF.

The DNA of the CDR3 is TGTGCCAGCAGCCAAGGAGGACGTCAGACCACAGATACGCAGTATTTT. It codes for CASSQGGRQTTDTQYF. The rearrangement joins TRBV4-2 to TRBJ2-3; D unclear. V dropped 1 base and J dropped 2 bases, with 13 bases sitting between them. This CDR3 is built from 16 residues. CDR1 LGHNA and CDR2 YNFKEQ come from the germline V gene.

The chain combines TRBV14 with TRBJ2-2; D not certain. The CDR3 spans 15 residues. Trimming cost V 1 base and J 6 bases, with 12 bases left between them. Per germline, CDR1 SGHDN and CDR2 FVKESK. The CDR3 loop reads CASSQGRALAGELFF. The DNA of the CDR3 is TGTGCCAGCAGCCAAGGGCGAGCCCTTGCCGGGGAGCTGTTTTTT.

The chain links TRBV9 to TRBJ2-7, with TRBD2 as a possible D gene (5 bases). CDR1 and CDR2 from the germline V gene are SGDLS and YYNGEE. V was cut by 7 bases and J by 2 bases, with 10 bases left in between. The CDR3 has 12 residues. CDR3 sequence: CASGGSPYEQYF. As DNA, the CDR3 is TGTGCCAGCGGAGGCAGCCCCTACGAGCAGTACTTC.

This chain links TRBV7-2 with TRBJ2-4; D call uncertain. The CDR3 has 14 amino acids. Germline V lookup: CDR1 SGHTA, CDR2 FQGNSA. Trimming removed 2 bases at V and 2 bases at J, with 7 bases between. The CDR3 region is CASSLTETKNIQYF. The CDR3 DNA follows: TGTGCCAGCAGCTTAACGGAGACCAAAAACATTCAGTACTTC.

V is TRBV7-9 and J is TRBJ1-5, with 8 bases lining up with TRBD1. This CDR3 has 15 residues. CDR1 is SEHNR, CDR2 FQNEAQ, per germline (reference sequence). V lost 5 bases, J lost 3 bases, and 6 bases stayed unmatched. The CDR3 coding sequence is TGTGCCAGCAGCCGGGGGACAGGTGACAATCAGCCCCAGCATTTT. Translated, it gives CASSRGTGDNQPQHF.

This chain uses TRBV18 with TRBJ2-2; 8 nucleotides align to TRBD2. CDR1 is KGHSH, CDR2 LQKENI, per germline. This CDR3 has 16 amino acids. The J segment lost 1 base and the V segment lost 3 bases, leaving 4 bases of the junction unmatched. The CDR3 is CASSPLLAENTGELFF. For the CDR3, the DNA is TGTGCCAGCTCACCTTTACTAGCGGAGAACACCGGGGAGCTGTTTTTT.

The chain links TRBV7-2 to TRBJ2-2; 7 bases map to TRBD1. Germline assignment: CDR1 SGHTA and CDR2 FQGNSA. The CDR3 length is 15 residues. The ends lost 6 bases at V and 9 bases at J; junction bases unmatched: 13. CDR3 sequence reads: CASRRGTAPLWELFF. The DNA of the CDR3 is TGTGCCAGCAGACGAGGGACAGCCCCTTTGTGGGAGCTGTTTTTT.

This chain joins TRBV25-1 and TRBJ2-5, with TRBD1 matching over 7 bases. The ends lost 6 bases at V and 0 bases at J; junction bases unmatched: 4. Germline CDR1 and CDR2: MGHDK and SYGVNS. The CDR3 extends over 14 amino acids. CDR3 protein: CASRLTGYQETQYF. CDR3 coding DNA: TGTGCCAGCAGGTTGACAGGGTACCAAGAGACCCAGTACTTC.